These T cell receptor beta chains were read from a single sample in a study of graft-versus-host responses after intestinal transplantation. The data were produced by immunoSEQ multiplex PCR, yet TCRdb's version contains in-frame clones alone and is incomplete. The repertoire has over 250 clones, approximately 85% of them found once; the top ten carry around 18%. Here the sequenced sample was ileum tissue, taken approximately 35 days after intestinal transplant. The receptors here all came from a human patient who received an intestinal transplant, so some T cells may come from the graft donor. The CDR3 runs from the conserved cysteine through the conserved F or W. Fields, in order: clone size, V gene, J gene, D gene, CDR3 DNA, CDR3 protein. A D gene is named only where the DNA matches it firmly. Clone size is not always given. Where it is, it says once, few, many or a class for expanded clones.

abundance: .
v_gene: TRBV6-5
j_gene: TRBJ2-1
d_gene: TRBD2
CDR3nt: TGTGCCAGCAGTTACTTCGGGGGGGATGAGCAGTTCTTC
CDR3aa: CASSYFGGDEQFF

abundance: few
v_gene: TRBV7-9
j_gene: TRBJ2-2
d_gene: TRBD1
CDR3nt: TGTGCCAGCAGCTTGCTTGGGACAGGGACCGGGGAGCTGTTTTTT
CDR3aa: CASSLLGTGTGELFF

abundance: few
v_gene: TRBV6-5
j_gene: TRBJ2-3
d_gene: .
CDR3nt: TGTGCCAGCGGGAGGACAAGGGATACGCAGTATTTT
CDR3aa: CASGRTRDTQYF

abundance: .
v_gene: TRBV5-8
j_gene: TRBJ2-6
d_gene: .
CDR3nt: TGTGCCAGCCGGTCCGGCTCTGGGGCCAACGTCCTGACTTTC
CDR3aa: CASRSGSGANVLTF

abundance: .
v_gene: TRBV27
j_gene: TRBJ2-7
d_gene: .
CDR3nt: TGTGCCAGCAGTTTATCCCCAATGGGGGGTGGCGAGCAGTACTTC
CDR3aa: CASSLSPMGGGEQYF

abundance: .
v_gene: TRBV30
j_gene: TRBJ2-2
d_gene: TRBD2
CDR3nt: TGTGCCTGGAGTGTACTGGGACTAGCGGGGGGGCTCACCGGGGAGCTGTTTTTT
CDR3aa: CAWSVLGLAGGLTGELFF

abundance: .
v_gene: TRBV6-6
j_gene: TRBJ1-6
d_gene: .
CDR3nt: TGTGCCAGCAGTTACGGGACAAAAAATTCACCCCTCCACTTT
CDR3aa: CASSYGTKNSPLHF

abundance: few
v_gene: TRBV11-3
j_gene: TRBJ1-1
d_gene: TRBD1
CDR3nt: TGTGCCAGCAGCTACGGACAGGGCACTGAAGCTTTCTTT
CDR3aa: CASSYGQGTEAFF

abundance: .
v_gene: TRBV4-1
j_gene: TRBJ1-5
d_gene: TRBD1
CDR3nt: TGCGCCAGCAGCCAAGGTTGGCAGGGGGACTATCAGCCCCAGCATTTT
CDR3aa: CASSQGWQGDYQPQHF

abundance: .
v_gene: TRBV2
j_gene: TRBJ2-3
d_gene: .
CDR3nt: TGTGCCAGCAGCACAGATACGCAGTATTTT
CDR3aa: CASSTDTQYF

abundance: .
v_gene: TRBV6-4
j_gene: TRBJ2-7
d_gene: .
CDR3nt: TGTGCCAGCAGTGAGCGAGGAGGTAGCTCCTACGAGCAGTACTTC
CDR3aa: CASSERGGSSYEQYF

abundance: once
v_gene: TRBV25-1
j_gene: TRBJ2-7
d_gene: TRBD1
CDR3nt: TGTGCCAGCAGTGACCGACAGGGCGAGCAGTACTTC
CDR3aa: CASSDRQGEQYF

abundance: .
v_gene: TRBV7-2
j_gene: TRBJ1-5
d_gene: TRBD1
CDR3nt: TGTGCCAGCAGCACAGGGGGCGCTCAGCCCCAGCATTTT
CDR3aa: CASSTGGAQPQHF

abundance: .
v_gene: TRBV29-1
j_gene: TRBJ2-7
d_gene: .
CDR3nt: TGCAGCGTTGACGGACCGGGCGAGCAGTACTTC
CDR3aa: CSVDGPGEQYF

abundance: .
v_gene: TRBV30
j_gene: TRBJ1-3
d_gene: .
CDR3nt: TGTGCCTGGAGTGTGGGGGACACCATATATTTT
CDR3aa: CAWSVGDTIYF

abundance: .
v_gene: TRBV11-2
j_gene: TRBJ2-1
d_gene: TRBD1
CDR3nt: TGTGCCAGCAGCCGACGACCGGGACAGAGACCTAATGAGCAGTTCTTC
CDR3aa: CASSRRPGQRPNEQFF

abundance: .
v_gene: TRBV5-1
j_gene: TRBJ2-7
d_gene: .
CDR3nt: TGCGCCAGCAGCTTATACGAGCAGTACTTC
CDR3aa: CASSLYEQYF

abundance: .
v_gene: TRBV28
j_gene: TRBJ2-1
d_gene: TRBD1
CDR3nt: TGTGCCAGCAGGACTACAGGGGGTGATGAGCAGTTCTTC
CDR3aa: CASRTTGGDEQFF

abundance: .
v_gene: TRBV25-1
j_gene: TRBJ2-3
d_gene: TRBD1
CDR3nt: TGTGCCAGCAGTGAAATCGGGACAGGGACAGATGCGCAGTATTTT
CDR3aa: CASSEIGTGTDAQYF

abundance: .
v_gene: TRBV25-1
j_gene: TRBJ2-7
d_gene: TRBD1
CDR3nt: TGTGCCAGCAGCGCCCGGGACAGGTTTACTCTAGTCTACGAGCAGTACTTC
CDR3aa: CASSARDRFTLVYEQYF